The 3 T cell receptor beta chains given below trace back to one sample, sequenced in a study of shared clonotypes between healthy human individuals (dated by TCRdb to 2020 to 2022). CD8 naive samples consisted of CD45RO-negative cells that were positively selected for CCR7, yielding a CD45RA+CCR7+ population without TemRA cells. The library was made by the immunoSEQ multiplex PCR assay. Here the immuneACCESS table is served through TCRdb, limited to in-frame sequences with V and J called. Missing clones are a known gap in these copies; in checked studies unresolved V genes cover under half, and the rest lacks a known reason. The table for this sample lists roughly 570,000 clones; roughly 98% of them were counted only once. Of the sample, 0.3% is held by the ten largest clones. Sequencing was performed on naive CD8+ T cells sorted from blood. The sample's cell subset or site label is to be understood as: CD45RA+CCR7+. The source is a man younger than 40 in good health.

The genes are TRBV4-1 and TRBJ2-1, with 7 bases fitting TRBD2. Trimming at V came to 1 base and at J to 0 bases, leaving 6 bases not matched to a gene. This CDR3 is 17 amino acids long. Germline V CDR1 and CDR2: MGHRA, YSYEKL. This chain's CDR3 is CASSQVASGSSYNEQFF. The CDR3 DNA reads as TGCGCCAGCAGCCAAGTAGCTAGCGGTAGCTCCTACAATGAGCAGTTCTTC.

The CDR3 protein is CSVTRGQDPLESGAHYNEQFF. The CDR3 region has the DNA TGCAGCGTTACTCGGGGACAGGATCCTCTCGAGTCGGGAGCCCACTACAATGAGCAGTTCTTC. J is TRBJ2-1 and V is TRBV29-1, with 8 bases identical to TRBD1. The CDR3 has 21 residues. CDR1 is SQVTM, CDR2 ANQGSEA, per germline. V lost 5 bases and J lost 3; bases outside the gene matches: 27.

CDR3 region: CASSDPTEGIDEQYF. CDR3 nucleotide sequence: TGTGCCAGCAGTGACCCTACGGAGGGGATCGACGAGCAGTACTTC. The chain combines TRBV2 with TRBJ2-7; D might be TRBD2 (6 bases). With 3 bases removed from V and 5 bases from J, the gap between germline ends came to 17 bases. The germline gives CDR1 SNHLY, CDR2 FYNNEI. The CDR3 sequence is 15 residues long.